The 8 T cell receptor beta chains below come from one sample, sequenced in a study of cytomegalovirus exposure and HLA in healthy donors. In the PCR, 60 Vbeta and 13 Jbeta primers were used. The protocol was immunoSEQ multiplex PCR, while the TCRdb copy is restricted to in-frame clones and leaves out a portion. Here the sample spans fewer than 130,000 clones, approximately 82% being singletons. Sequencing was done on a sample of PBMCs. The receptors were gathered from a man aged 30 to 39 in good health and CMV-seropositive.

The CDR3 region is CASSEGTVYGYTF. The CDR3 nucleotides read TGTGCCAGCAGTGAAGGGACAGTCTATGGCTACACCTTC. This chain uses TRBV6-1 with TRBJ1-2; TRBD1 is a possible D gene (6 bases). Per germline, CDR1 MNHNS and CDR2 SASEGT. Trimming shortened V by 1 base and J by 4 bases, and 7 bases separated the two germline ends. The CDR3 is 13 amino acids.

As regards this clone: An end of the junction differs from the germline gene, which may be a read error. V gene TRBV7-9 combines with J gene TRBJ1-2, with 11 bases identical to TRBD1. Looked up from germline, CDR1 is SEHNR and CDR2 is FQNEAQ (reference sequence). The CDR3 runs to 18 residues. CDR3 sequence reads: CASSVRDRGSPLNHGYTF. Written as DNA, the CDR3 is TGTGCCAGCAGCGTCCGGGACAGGGGGTCCCCCCTTAACCATGGCTACACCTTC.

As for this clone: The same CDR3 can be traced to other DNA sequences in this sample. The chain couples TRBV9 to TRBJ2-5, with unresolved D. This CDR3 spans 14 amino acids. Trimming pared 4 bases from V and 1 base from J, leaving 11 bases between. In germline, CDR1 is SGDLS, CDR2 YYNGEE. The DNA for the CDR3 is TGTGCCAGCAGCCCTCCAGAGGCCCAAGAGACCCAGTACTTC. Residues: CASSPPEAQETQYF.

The genes are TRBV18 and TRBJ1-2; D not certain. V was cut by 1 base and J by 5 bases, with 11 bases left in between. Per the germline V gene, CDR1 is KGHSH and CDR2 is LQKENI. This CDR3 region has 14 residues. In DNA form, the CDR3 reads TGTGCCAGCTCACCACAACCGAATCTATATGGCTACACCTTC. Translating gives CASSPQPNLYGYTF. Supplemented by reference TRBV18 and TRBJ1-2, the full variable domain reads NAGVMQNPRHLVRRRGQEARLRCSPMKGHSHVYWYRQLPEEGLKFMVYLQKENIIDESGMPKERFSAEFPKEGPSILRIQQVVRGDSAAYFCASSPQPNLYGYTFGSGTRLTVV.

The chain carries TRBV5-1 and TRBJ2-4, with 9 bases aligning to TRBD1. CDR1 and CDR2 from the germline V gene are SGHRS and YFSETQ. Trimming at V came to 3 bases and at J to 7 bases, leaving 5 bases not matched to a gene. The CDR3 has 14 residues. The CDR3, as DNA: TGCGCCAGCAGCTCGACAGGGGGGAGCAACATTCAGTACTTC. This codes for CASSSTGGSNIQYF.

The chain couples TRBV6-1 to TRBJ1-5; D call uncertain. The germline V and J ends were trimmed by 6 bases and 0 bases, with 6 bases remaining between them. CDR1 is MNHNS and CDR2 is SASEGT in the germline V gene. The CDR3 extends over 13 amino acids. CDR3 protein: CASRTLSNQPQHF. The CDR3 nucleotides are TGTGCCAGCAGGACACTTAGCAATCAGCCCCAGCATTTT.

The rearrangement uses TRBV29-1 and TRBJ2-1; TRBD2 matches at 7 bases. The V gene's germline CDR1 is SQVTM and CDR2 ANQGSEA. There are 18 residues in the CDR3. Trimming at V came to 7 bases and at J to 7 bases, leaving 25 bases not matched to a gene. CDR3 sequence reads: CSAMSSGLAVLSWNEQFF. The CDR3 DNA reads TGCAGCGCCATGTCTTCTGGGCTAGCGGTGCTGTCTTGGAATGAGCAGTTCTTC.

The V gene is TRBV19, the J gene TRBJ2-7; possible D gene TRBD1, 6 bases. Germline CDR1 LNHDA, CDR2 SQIVND (reference sequence). This CDR3 has 12 residues. DNA of the CDR3: TGTGCTACCTCCAGGGACACCTACGAGCAGTACTTC. The encoded protein is CATSRDTYEQYF.